A selection of T cell receptor beta chains follows, all from one sample in a study of blood T cell repertoires in COVID-19. Some clones are missing from TCRdb's copy, which holds only in-frame ones; the method was immunoSEQ multiplex PCR. In the table there are roughly 160,000 clones, 84% of which are singletons. Sequencing was carried out using peripheral blood. The receptors shown here come from a man younger than 35 with active or convalescent COVID-19. Both conserved end residues are part of each CDR3. Each record gives: V gene, clone size, D gene, J gene, CDR3 DNA, CDR3 protein. A D gene is named only where the DNA matches it firmly. Only part of the rows carry a size: once, few, many, or a class if the clone is expanded.

v_gene: TRBV4-3; abundance: once; d_gene: -; j_gene: TRBJ2-1; CDR3nt: TGCGCCAGCAGCCCATGGGCTAGCGAGAGCTCCTACAATGAGCAGTTCTTC; CDR3aa: CASSPWASESSYNEQFF
v_gene: TRBV7-3; abundance: -; d_gene: TRBD2; j_gene: TRBJ2-1; CDR3nt: TGTGCCAGCAGCTTATCGGTAGCGGGGCACTCCTACAATGAGCAGTTCTTC; CDR3aa: CASSLSVAGHSYNEQFF
v_gene: TRBV5-4; abundance: -; d_gene: -; j_gene: TRBJ2-7; CDR3nt: TGTGCCAGCAGCTTGGATCGGGAGAGAGCGTCCTACGAGCAGTACTTC; CDR3aa: CASSLDRERASYEQYF
v_gene: TRBV10-3; abundance: -; d_gene: TRBD2; j_gene: TRBJ2-5; CDR3nt: TGTGCCGCCTCGACTAGCGGCTTCCAAGAGACCCAGTACTTC; CDR3aa: CAASTSGFQETQYF
v_gene: TRBV2; abundance: -; d_gene: TRBD2; j_gene: TRBJ2-7; CDR3nt: TGTGCCAGCACTTCCCGAGTTCCCTTAGCGGGAGAGGGGATCTACGAGCAGTACTTC; CDR3aa: CASTSRVPLAGEGIYEQYF
v_gene: TRBV6-5; abundance: -; d_gene: -; j_gene: TRBJ1-2; CDR3nt: TGTGCCAGCAGTTTGACAGCCACTATTTTCTATGGCTACACCTTC; CDR3aa: CASSLTATIFYGYTF
v_gene: TRBV19; abundance: -; d_gene: TRBD1; j_gene: TRBJ1-5; CDR3nt: TGTGCCAGTACTACGGACAGGGGCTGGAATCAGCCCCAGCATTTT; CDR3aa: CASTTDRGWNQPQHF
v_gene: TRBV19; abundance: -; d_gene: -; j_gene: TRBJ1-1; CDR3nt: TGTGCCAGTAGCCTCCAAACAGGTTCCACTGAAGCTTTCTTT; CDR3aa: CASSLQTGSTEAFF
v_gene: TRBV10-1; abundance: -; d_gene: TRBD1; j_gene: TRBJ2-2; CDR3nt: TGCGCCAGCAGTGAACAGGGGTGGGCGAACACCGGGGAGCTGTTTTTT; CDR3aa: CASSEQGWANTGELFF
v_gene: TRBV18; abundance: -; d_gene: TRBD1; j_gene: TRBJ1-1; CDR3nt: TGTGCCAGCTCACTCGGGACAGGGGCCGGGGTAACGGAAGCTTTCTTT; CDR3aa: CASSLGTGAGVTEAFF
v_gene: TRBV19; abundance: -; d_gene: -; j_gene: TRBJ2-1; CDR3nt: TGTGCCAGTAGTATCGGGGACATCTCCTACAATGAGCAGTTCTTC; CDR3aa: CASSIGDISYNEQFF
v_gene: TRBV3-1/TRBV3-2; abundance: -; d_gene: TRBD1; j_gene: TRBJ1-2; CDR3nt: TGTGCCAGCAGGGAACGGTCGACAGGGCCCTATGGCTACACCTTC; CDR3aa: CASRERSTGPYGYTF
v_gene: TRBV29-1; abundance: -; d_gene: TRBD1; j_gene: TRBJ2-1; CDR3nt: TGCAGCGCTAACGTTGACAGGGGTAAGCAGTTCTTC; CDR3aa: CSANVDRGKQFF
v_gene: TRBV28; abundance: -; d_gene: -; j_gene: TRBJ1-1; CDR3nt: TGTGCCAGCAGTTTGAGTAAGGGGCACAGTGAAGCTTTCTTT; CDR3aa: CASSLSKGHSEAFF
v_gene: TRBV18; abundance: few; d_gene: TRBD1; j_gene: TRBJ1-2; CDR3nt: TGTGCCAGCTCACCCACAGGGGAGAGGGGCTACACCTTC; CDR3aa: CASSPTGERGYTF
v_gene: TRBV5-1; abundance: -; d_gene: TRBD1; j_gene: TRBJ1-6; CDR3nt: TGCGCCAGCAGCTTGGCCTTGGGACAGGGGCAATCACCCCTCCACTTT; CDR3aa: CASSLALGQGQSPLHF
v_gene: TRBV19; abundance: few; d_gene: -; j_gene: TRBJ2-2; CDR3nt: TGTGCCAGTAGTATAGACAGGGGCCCACTTAATCCGAACACCGGGGAGCTGTTTTTT; CDR3aa: CASSIDRGPLNPNTGELFF
v_gene: TRBV2; abundance: -; d_gene: TRBD1; j_gene: TRBJ2-7; CDR3nt: TGTGCCAGCAGCGCGAGGACAGGGAGCCACGAGCAGTACTTC; CDR3aa: CASSARTGSHEQYF
v_gene: TRBV4-2; abundance: -; d_gene: -; j_gene: TRBJ2-1; CDR3nt: TGTGCCAGCAGCCAAGAGTTCACTATCAACTCGGAGCAGTTCTTC; CDR3aa: CASSQEFTINSEQFF
v_gene: TRBV18; abundance: -; d_gene: TRBD1; j_gene: TRBJ1-6; CDR3nt: TGTGCCAGCTCACCTTTTGTAGGGGGCGGAATTGGATCACCCCTCCACTTT; CDR3aa: CASSPFVGGGIGSPLHF
v_gene: TRBV6-2/TRBV6-3; abundance: -; d_gene: TRBD2; j_gene: TRBJ2-1; CDR3nt: TGTGCCAGCAGCCTCCGAGCGGGGACCTCCTACAATGAGCAGTTCTTC; CDR3aa: CASSLRAGTSYNEQFF
v_gene: TRBV5-1; abundance: -; d_gene: -; j_gene: TRBJ2-1; CDR3nt: TGCGCCAGCAGCTTACGCCCCAGGGCGACCTACAATGAGCAGTTCTTC; CDR3aa: CASSLRPRATYNEQFF
v_gene: TRBV27; abundance: -; d_gene: -; j_gene: TRBJ2-7; CDR3nt: TGTGCCAGCCAGGGACTCCCCTCGTCCGAGCAGTACTTC; CDR3aa: CASQGLPSSEQYF
v_gene: TRBV18; abundance: -; d_gene: TRBD1; j_gene: TRBJ2-3; CDR3nt: TGTGCCAGCTCATCGGGACAGGACCCTAGCACAGATACGCAGTATTTT; CDR3aa: CASSSGQDPSTDTQYF
v_gene: TRBV27; abundance: -; d_gene: -; j_gene: TRBJ2-1; CDR3nt: TGTGCCAGCAGTTTATCTACAGGGCCTTACAATGAGCAGTTCTTC; CDR3aa: CASSLSTGPYNEQFF
v_gene: TRBV19; abundance: -; d_gene: -; j_gene: TRBJ1-4; CDR3nt: TGTGCCAGTAGTATTTCCCGGGGGGGCGAAAAACTGTTTTTT; CDR3aa: CASSISRGGEKLFF
v_gene: TRBV30; abundance: -; d_gene: TRBD1; j_gene: TRBJ1-4; CDR3nt: TGTGCCTGGAGTACTTGGGCAGGGGGAAAAGAAAAACTGTTTTTT; CDR3aa: CAWSTWAGGKEKLFF
v_gene: TRBV29-1; abundance: -; d_gene: TRBD1; j_gene: TRBJ1-1; CDR3nt: TGCAGCGGATGGGACAGGGGCAAAAGTGAAGCTTTCTTT; CDR3aa: CSGWDRGKSEAFF
v_gene: TRBV7-2; abundance: -; d_gene: -; j_gene: TRBJ1-2; CDR3nt: TGTGCCAGCAGCTTAGCGCACTTGCTAGATAACTATGGCTACACCTTC; CDR3aa: CASSLAHLLDNYGYTF
v_gene: TRBV29-1; abundance: -; d_gene: -; j_gene: TRBJ2-2; CDR3nt: TGCAGCGTTGTCCTCGTAGACTATCCCACCGGGGAGCTGTTTTTT; CDR3aa: CSVVLVDYPTGELFF
v_gene: TRBV5-1; abundance: few; d_gene: -; j_gene: TRBJ2-5; CDR3nt: TGCGCCAGCAGCTTGGTGCGGGAGACCCAGTACTTC; CDR3aa: CASSLVRETQYF
v_gene: TRBV6-6; abundance: -; d_gene: TRBD1; j_gene: TRBJ2-2; CDR3nt: TGTGCCAGCAGTCGACGGACAGGGGGACATTCGAACACCGGGGAGCTGTTTTTT; CDR3aa: CASSRRTGGHSNTGELFF
v_gene: TRBV5-8; abundance: -; d_gene: TRBD1; j_gene: TRBJ2-1; CDR3nt: TGTGCCAGCAGCTTGGGTCGACAGGGCTACAATGAGCAGTTCTTC; CDR3aa: CASSLGRQGYNEQFF
v_gene: TRBV5-1; abundance: once; d_gene: -; j_gene: TRBJ2-2; CDR3nt: TGCGCCAGCAGCTTCACCCATTCAACAGTAAACACCGGGGAGCTGTTTTTT; CDR3aa: CASSFTHSTVNTGELFF
v_gene: TRBV10-3; abundance: -; d_gene: TRBD1; j_gene: TRBJ2-7; CDR3nt: TGTGCCACCGGCGGACAGGGGGCTAGGGAGCAGTACTTC; CDR3aa: CATGGQGAREQYF
v_gene: TRBV19; abundance: -; d_gene: TRBD1; j_gene: TRBJ1-5; CDR3nt: TGTGCCAGTAGTACCGAGGACAGGGCGTACCAGCCCCAGCATTTT; CDR3aa: CASSTEDRAYQPQHF
v_gene: TRBV27; abundance: -; d_gene: TRBD1; j_gene: TRBJ1-4; CDR3nt: TGTGCCAGCAAAAGGACAGGGTTTAGTGAAAAACTGTTTTTT; CDR3aa: CASKRTGFSEKLFF
v_gene: TRBV3-1/TRBV3-2; abundance: -; d_gene: -; j_gene: TRBJ2-7; CDR3nt: TGTGCCAGCAGCCAAGAATGGGTTTCGGGCTACGAGCAGTACTTC; CDR3aa: CASSQEWVSGYEQYF
v_gene: TRBV7-2; abundance: -; d_gene: -; j_gene: TRBJ2-5; CDR3nt: TGTGCCAGCAGGTTGGGGGGGCGGGAGACCCAGTACTTC; CDR3aa: CASRLGGRETQYF
v_gene: TRBV18; abundance: once; d_gene: TRBD1; j_gene: TRBJ1-3; CDR3nt: TGTGCCAGCTCACCACTAGTCTTGGGACAGGGAAGCTCTGGAAACACCATATATTTT; CDR3aa: CASSPLVLGQGSSGNTIYF
v_gene: TRBV11-3; abundance: -; d_gene: -; j_gene: TRBJ2-5; CDR3nt: TGTGCCAGCAGCCCGTCCGGGGGGCTGGAGACCCAGTACTTC; CDR3aa: CASSPSGGLETQYF
v_gene: TRBV5-1; abundance: -; d_gene: -; j_gene: TRBJ2-3; CDR3nt: TGCGCCAGCAGCTTGACAGATACGGATACGCAGTATTTT; CDR3aa: CASSLTDTDTQYF
v_gene: TRBV5-1; abundance: -; d_gene: TRBD2; j_gene: TRBJ2-5; CDR3nt: TGCGCCAGCAGCTTGGCCGGGACTACAGAAGAGACCCAGTACTTC; CDR3aa: CASSLAGTTEETQYF
v_gene: TRBV19; abundance: -; d_gene: TRBD1; j_gene: TRBJ2-1; CDR3nt: TGTGCCAGTACTCTTAGAGGGGGCGCGTCTTGGGTAAGCCATGAGCAGTTCTTC; CDR3aa: CASTLRGGASWVSHEQFF
v_gene: TRBV6-5; abundance: -; d_gene: TRBD2; j_gene: TRBJ2-1; CDR3nt: TGTGCCAGCAGTTATGGAGCGGGAGGTTGGTTAGAGCAGTTCTTC; CDR3aa: CASSYGAGGWLEQFF
v_gene: TRBV7-6; abundance: -; d_gene: TRBD1; j_gene: TRBJ2-7; CDR3nt: TGTGCCAGCAGCTTAGCGGGCACAGGGGCCCCCTACGAGCAGTACTTC; CDR3aa: CASSLAGTGAPYEQYF
v_gene: TRBV12-5; abundance: -; d_gene: -; j_gene: TRBJ1-5; CDR3nt: TGTGCTAGTGGTTTGGTTAGCAGGGGCAATCAGCCCCAGCATTTT; CDR3aa: CASGLVSRGNQPQHF
v_gene: TRBV19; abundance: -; d_gene: -; j_gene: TRBJ1-2; CDR3nt: TGTGCCAGTATCTCCGACAGGATTGACTATGGCTACACCTTC; CDR3aa: CASISDRIDYGYTF
v_gene: TRBV6-6; abundance: -; d_gene: TRBD1; j_gene: TRBJ1-2; CDR3nt: TGTGCCAGCAGTTACGGAGGGACAGCCTATGGCTACACCTTC; CDR3aa: CASSYGGTAYGYTF
v_gene: TRBV29-1; abundance: -; d_gene: -; j_gene: TRBJ2-7; CDR3nt: TGCAGCGTTGTCCTCGGGGGCGAGCAGTACTTC; CDR3aa: CSVVLGGEQYF
v_gene: TRBV5-1; abundance: once; d_gene: TRBD1; j_gene: TRBJ1-4; CDR3nt: TGCGCCAGCAGCTTTACCACAGGGGGCGATGAAAAACTGTTTTTT; CDR3aa: CASSFTTGGDEKLFF
v_gene: TRBV13; abundance: -; d_gene: TRBD2; j_gene: TRBJ2-2; CDR3nt: TGTGCCAGCAGCTCCACAGGGGTGACTAGCGGGAGGACCACCGGGGAGCTGTTTTTT; CDR3aa: CASSSTGVTSGRTTGELFF
v_gene: TRBV7-9; abundance: -; d_gene: -; j_gene: TRBJ2-5; CDR3nt: TGTGCCAGCAGCATATTTGAAGAGACCCAGTACTTC; CDR3aa: CASSIFEETQYF
v_gene: TRBV6-4; abundance: -; d_gene: -; j_gene: TRBJ1-4; CDR3nt: TGTGCCAGCAGATCAGTGTTCCAGAACCCTTTT; CDR3aa: CASRSVFQNPF
v_gene: TRBV4-1; abundance: -; d_gene: -; j_gene: TRBJ1-5; CDR3nt: TGCGCCAGCAGCCAAGATCTTGCGGCGGTTTATCAGCCCCAGCATTTT; CDR3aa: CASSQDLAAVYQPQHF